The 20 T cell receptor beta chains below come from one sample, sequenced in a study of CD8 T cells in Susac syndrome. Random hexamers were used to reverse transcribe 0.5 to 1 ug of RNA. TCRdb re-called the immunoSEQ multiplex PCR reads with MiXCR, one entry per CDR3 protein. Of some 200,000 distinct CDR3 sequences in the sample, 92% were seen once. Sequenced material: CD8+ T cells from PBMCs. The receptor set was obtained from a human donor with multiple sclerosis.

The genes are TRBV12-3 or TRBV12-4 and TRBJ1-2; D gene unclear. The CDR3 has 11 residues. The germline V and J ends were trimmed by 8 bases and 5 bases, with 9 bases remaining between them. This chain's CDR3 is CASREGYGYTF. The CDR3 DNA reads as TGTGCCAGCCGGGAGGGATATGGCTACACCTTC.

The chain carries TRBV2 and TRBJ2-3, with TRBD2 matching over 7 bases. The CDR3 loop spans 15 amino acids. CDR1 is SNHLY and CDR2 is FYNNEI in the germline V gene. Trimming removed 11 bases from V and 0 bases from J; junction bases left unmatched: 11. CDR3 nucleotides: TGTGCCCGAGGCCTGAGCGGGGTGAGCACAGATACGCAGTATTTT. Its translation: CARGLSGVSTDTQYF.

V is TRBV14 and J is TRBJ1-2, with D tentatively TRBD1 (5 bases). Per germline, CDR1 SGHDN and CDR2 FVKESK. CDR3 length: 15 amino acids. V was clipped by 4 bases and J by 6 bases, with 18 bases between them. The CDR3: CASSPSFFGADGYTF. The DNA of the CDR3 is TGTGCCAGCAGCCCTTCCTTCTTCGGGGCAGATGGCTACACCTTC.

The V call is TRBV6-5, the J call TRBJ1-1, with D possibly being TRBD1 (5 bases). CDR1 MNHEY and CDR2 SVGAGI come from the germline V gene. This CDR3 spans 15 amino acids. With 4 bases removed from V and 5 bases from J, the gap between germline ends came to 17 bases. The CDR3 reads CASSFTGLKGTEAFF. The CDR3 nucleotides are TGTGCCAGCAGTTTCACCGGGCTAAAGGGGACTGAAGCTTTCTTT.

This chain uses TRBV5-6 with TRBJ1-5; TRBD1 matches at 8 bases. The V gene's germline CDR1 is SGHDT and CDR2 YYEEEE. Losses at the gene ends were 4 bases for V and 6 bases for J; bases not matched to a gene: 6. The CDR3 consists of 14 residues. The CDR3, as DNA: TGTGCCAGCAGCGCCGGGACAGGTATTCAGCCCCAGCATTTT. It yields the protein CASSAGTGIQPQHF.

This chain uses TRBV7-9 with TRBJ2-1; D not resolved. This CDR3 comprises 12 residues. V lost 1 base, J lost 10 bases, and 8 bases lay in between. CDR1 SEHNR and CDR2 FQNEAQ come from the germline V gene (reference sequence). This CDR3 reads CASSLVGPEQFF. The CDR3 region has the DNA TGTGCCAGCAGCTTAGTTGGGCCCGAGCAGTTCTTC.

V and J are TRBV3-1 and TRBJ1-2; no reliable D call. Germline CDR1 and CDR2: LGHDT and YNNKEL (reference sequence). Trimming took off 0 bases at V and 5 bases at J, with 10 bases between the two ends. The CDR3 spans 14 residues. The DNA for the CDR3 is TGTGCCAGCAGCCAAGAAGAGCAAGGGTATGGCTACACCTTC. This sequence encodes CASSQEEQGYGYTF.

This clonotype showed up just a few times. The rearrangement links TRBV7-9 to TRBJ2-7; TRBD1 matches at 8 bases. Per the germline V gene, CDR1 is SEHNR and CDR2 is FQNEAQ (reference sequence). The length of the CDR3 is 13 residues. V gave up 8 bases and J gave up 0 bases; unmatched junction bases: 3. For the CDR3, the DNA is TGTGCCAGCCGGACAGGGTCCTCCTACGAGCAGTACTTC. Protein: CASRTGSSYEQYF.

This clonotype showed up just once. The V call is TRBV5-6, the J call TRBJ2-4; 10 bases match TRBD2. Unmatched junction bases numbered 4, after V lost 4 bases and J lost 0 bases. This CDR3 contains 16 residues. Germline CDR1 SGHDT, CDR2 YYEEEE. The CDR3 sequence: CASSPAGGSAKNIQYF. CDR3 coding DNA: TGTGCCAGCAGCCCAGCGGGGGGGTCAGCCAAAAACATTCAGTACTTC.

The chain links TRBV28 to TRBJ1-4, with D unresolved. Germline CDR1 MDHEN, CDR2 SYDVKM. The CDR3 contains 14 residues. Trimming shortened V by 5 bases and J by 1 base, and 8 bases separated the two germline ends. CDR3 DNA: TGTGCCAGCAGTCAACAGCTAACTAATGAAAAACTGTTTTTT. Translating gives CASSQQLTNEKLFF. Full variable domain (remainder filled in from reference TRBV28 and TRBJ1-4): DVKVTQSSRYLVKRTGEKVFLECVQDMDHENMFWYRQDPGLGLRLIYFSYDVKMKEKGDIPEGYSVSREKKERFSLILESASTNQTSMYLCASSQQLTNEKLFFGSGTQLSVL.

The gene calls are TRBV4-3 and TRBJ2-3, with 8 bases lining up with TRBD2. With V trimmed by 1 base and J by 5 bases, 8 bases remained unmatched. CDR1 is LGHNA and CDR2 is YSLEER in the germline V gene. The CDR3 covers 16 residues. The CDR3 region has the DNA TGCGCCAGCAGCCAAGTAACTAGCGGCACCCAAGATACGCAGTATTTT. Protein product: CASSQVTSGTQDTQYF.

The CDR3 protein is CASSRGAAYEQYF. For the CDR3, the DNA is TGTGCCAGCAGCCGGGGGGCAGCCTACGAGCAGTACTTC. V gene TRBV13 combines with J gene TRBJ2-7, with D possibly being TRBD2 (7 bases). Trimming stripped 5 bases from V and 2 bases from J, with 10 bases between. Germline CDR1 and CDR2: PRHDT and FYEKMQ (reference sequence). The CDR3 is 13 residues long.

The rearrangement links TRBV3-1 to TRBJ2-3, with 7 bases lining up with TRBD2. CDR3 length: 17 amino acids. CDR1 and CDR2 from the germline V gene are LGHDT and YNNKEL (reference sequence). J was trimmed by 6 bases and V by 0 bases; bases with no gene match: 12. DNA of the CDR3: TGTGCCAGCAGCCAAGATGAGCGGGAAAATTGGGCGGATACGCAGTATTTT. This sequence encodes CASSQDERENWADTQYF.

V is TRBV29-1 and J is TRBJ1-2; a possible D gene is TRBD1 (6 bases). CDR1 and CDR2 (germline): SQVTM, ANQGSEA. V lost 7 bases and J 5 bases, leaving 11 bases between the germline ends. CDR3 length: 11 amino acids. The CDR3 DNA reads TGCAGCGCGAACAGGGCTTATGGCTACACCTTC. Encoded protein: CSANRAYGYTF. Full variable domain (rest looked up from reference TRBV29-1 and TRBJ1-2): SAVISQKPSRDICQRGTSLTIQCQVDSQVTMMFWYRQQPGQSLTLIATANQGSEATYESGFVIDKFPISRPNLTFSTLTVSNMSPEDSSIYLCSANRAYGYTFGSGTRLTVV.

V gene TRBV4-3 combines with J gene TRBJ1-3; 7 nucleotides align to TRBD1. The V and J ends lost 10 bases and 0 bases, in that order; junction bases with no gene match: 9. Germline lookup yields CDR1 LGHNA and CDR2 YSLEER. CDR3 size: 15 residues. CDR3 loop: CATAEGADSGNTIYF. The CDR3 DNA reads as TGCGCCACCGCGGAGGGGGCCGACTCTGGAAACACCATATATTTT.

The rearrangement links TRBV4-2 to TRBJ2-1; 9 bases map to TRBD2. Germline-derived CDR1 and CDR2 are LGHNA and YNFKEQ. This CDR3 spans 15 amino acids. V shed 0 bases and J 4 bases; nucleotides not matched to a gene: 1. CDR3 in amino acids: CASSQERGGYNEQFF. The CDR3 DNA sequence: TGTGCCAGCAGCCAAGAGCGGGGGGGGTACAATGAGCAGTTCTTC.

This chain uses TRBV20-1 with TRBJ2-2; TRBD2 aligns across 8 bases. The CDR3 is made up of 12 amino acids. With 6 bases clipped from V and 4 bases from J, the junction kept 1 base outside the gene matches. Germline CDR1 is DFQATT and CDR2 is SNEGSKA (reference sequence). The DNA of the CDR3 is TGCAGTGCCGGGGGGGGCACCGGGGAGCTGTTTTTT. Translated: CSAGGGTGELFF.

This chain links TRBV13 with TRBJ2-7; D is possibly TRBD1 or TRBD2 (5 bases each). The V gene lost 3 bases and the J gene lost 2 bases, with 11 bases spanning the gap. CDR3 length: 14 amino acids. Germline-derived CDR1 and CDR2 are PRHDT and FYEKMQ (reference sequence). This CDR3 reads CASSLGRATYEQYF. The CDR3, as DNA: TGTGCCAGCAGCTTGGGGCGGGCAACCTACGAGCAGTACTTC.

The rearrangement uses TRBV7-6 and TRBJ2-7, with TRBD1 identical over 10 bases. Germline assignment: CDR1 SGHVS and CDR2 FNYEAQ. Unmatched junction bases numbered 6, after V lost 6 bases and J lost 4 bases. The CDR3 extends over 14 amino acids. The CDR3 bases are TGTGCCAGCAGTAGCCGGGACAGGGGTTACGAGCAGTACTTC. Translating gives CASSSRDRGYEQYF.

The chain employs TRBV7-2 and TRBJ2-1, with 8 bases matching TRBD2. The junction had 9 bases not matched to a gene; V was cut back by 5 bases and J by 6 bases. The CDR3 is 15 amino acids. Germline CDR1 reads SGHTA; CDR2 reads FQGNSA. The CDR3 DNA reads TGTGCCAGCAGCCCGACGGGAGGGCCAGGCAATGAGCAGTTCTTC. Translating gives CASSPTGGPGNEQFF.